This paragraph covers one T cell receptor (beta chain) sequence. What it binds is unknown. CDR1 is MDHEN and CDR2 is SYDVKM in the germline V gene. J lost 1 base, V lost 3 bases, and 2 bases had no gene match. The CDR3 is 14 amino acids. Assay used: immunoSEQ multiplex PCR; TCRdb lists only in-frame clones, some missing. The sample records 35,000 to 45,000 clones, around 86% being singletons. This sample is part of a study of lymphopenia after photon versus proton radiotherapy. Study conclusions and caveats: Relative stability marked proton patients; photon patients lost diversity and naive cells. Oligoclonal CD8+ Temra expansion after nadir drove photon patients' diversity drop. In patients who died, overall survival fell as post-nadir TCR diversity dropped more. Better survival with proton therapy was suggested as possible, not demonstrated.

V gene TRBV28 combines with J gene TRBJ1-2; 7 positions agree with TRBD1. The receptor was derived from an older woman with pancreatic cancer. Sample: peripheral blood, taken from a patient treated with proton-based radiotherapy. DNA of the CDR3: TGTGCCAGCAGTTTCGGGACAGATAACTATGGCTACACCTTC. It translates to CASSFGTDNYGYTF.